This TCR beta chain is drawn from a study of regulatory T cells in long-lasting Graves disease. V lost 6 bases and J 0 bases, leaving 18 bases between the germline ends. The CDR3 totals 17 residues. With iRepertoire HTBI primers and Arm-PCR of CDR3 regions, TCR beta libraries were built. TCRdb fed the multiplex PCR reads into MiXCR, producing one record per CDR3 protein. This repertoire shows hundreds of thousands of distinct CDR3 sequences, about 15% found once; its top ten account for roughly 8%. Documented time point: newly diagnosed GD, antithyroid drugs for less than 3 months. There was RNA extracted from PBMCs, and the TCR library was made from it. This clonotype was seen ten or more times. This sample was shared with a second study, whose subject was T cells in Graves' hyperthyroidism and ophthalmopathy.

The chain joins TRBV12-3 or TRBV12-4 to TRBJ2-1; a weak D match, TRBD1 (5 bases). Material: peripheral blood mononuclear cells (PBMCs), obtained at new diagnosis, from a patient treated with antithyroid drugs. The sequence derives from a woman aged 40 to 50 with Graves disease. The DNA of the CDR3 is TGTGCCAGCAGCATGTTGGGGCAGCCTACCTCCTACAATGAGCAGTTCTTC. Its protein product is CASSMLGQPTSYNEQFF.